This entry features one T cell receptor beta chain sequence. The source of the sample is a study of blood T cell repertoires in COVID-19. At the level of the study: Sources were T cells, B-cell-depleted T cells, or PBMCs; the material itself was cDNA or gDNA.

The repertoire was sequenced with immunoSEQ multiplex PCR; TCRdb's copy has only in-frame clones and lacks some. Counted here are 350,000 to 400,000 clones, approximately 84% occurring once; the ten biggest clones make up almost 3%. There are 14 residues in the CDR3. Trimming left V 6 bases short and J 1 base short, with 13 bases between. The germline V gene encodes CDR1 SNHLY and CDR2 FYNNEI. The material sequenced was PBMCs or T cells enriched from blood (not recorded which). This chain links TRBV2 with TRBJ2-7; no firm D call. The receptor's source is a woman aged 25-40 years who had recovered from COVID-19. The CDR3 nucleotides read TGTGCCAGCAGCGCGAGAGCGCTTTCCTACGAGCAGTACTTC. This sequence encodes CASSARALSYEQYF.